This TCR beta chain was recorded in a study of spatial heterogeneity in lung cancer. Points from the study as a whole: Follow-up blood showed ubiquitous expanded tumor TCRs less than blood at resection did.

V lost 6 bases and J lost 8, with 11 bases in between. CDR3 length equals 13 residues. Time point here: sample taken at primary tumor resection. The sequenced material consisted of unsorted whole RNA from tumor, nontumor lung or frozen PBMC. Samples came from roughly 72 TRACERx patients with untreated early-stage lung cancer. At least ten counts were recorded for this clonotype. Its specificity is unknown. The study tagged each TCR cDNA molecule with a unique molecular identifier. Using its own MiXCR run on the 5' RACE reads, TCRdb lists one record per CDR3 protein. The table includes fewer than 20,000 distinct CDR3 sequences, around a fifth detected once.

This chain links TRBV12-3 or TRBV12-4 with TRBJ1-6; unclear D gene. The sequencing used PBMCs, collected at surgery. This receptor was identified in a male donor with early-stage non-small cell lung cancer. The CDR3 protein is CASRGLGDSPLHF. The CDR3 DNA follows: TGTGCCAGCAGGGGCCTTGGAGATTCACCCCTCCACTTT.